These 19 T cell receptor beta chains originate from one sample sequenced in a study of blood T cell repertoires in COVID-19. Sequencing used immunoSEQ multiplex PCR; TCRdb keeps in-frame clones, though not all of them. Altogether approximately 200,000 clones are present, roughly 90% being singletons, with the ten largest covering over 1.5%. The sample comprised peripheral blood. These receptors came from a man between 65 and 80 years old with acute or convalescent COVID-19.

This clone was seen a few times. The chain combines TRBV7-9 with TRBJ1-4; TRBD1 is a possible D gene (5 bases). From germline, CDR1 is SEHNR and CDR2 FQNEAQ (reference sequence). Deletions cut 5 bases from V and 11 bases from J, with 15 bases between. The CDR3 loop spans 13 amino acids. CDR3 in amino acids: CASSPGGLEKLFF. As DNA, the CDR3 is TGTGCCAGCAGCCCCGGGGGGTTGGAGAAACTGTTTTTT.

This clone was detected only once. The chain recombines TRBV7-3 with TRBJ2-1; D perhaps matches TRBD1 (5 bases). In germline, CDR1 is SGHTA, CDR2 FQGTGA. The CDR3 loop spans 16 amino acids. Trimming took 5 bases from V and 0 from J, leaving 14 bases between them. DNA for the CDR3: TGTGCCAGCAGCATCCAGGGTGGTGGCTCCTACAATGAGCAGTTCTTC. It encodes CASSIQGGGSYNEQFF.

This rearrangement joins TRBV6-5 to TRBJ2-6; D is undetermined. CDR1 and CDR2 (germline): MNHEY, SVGAGI. The CDR3 runs to 15 residues. V was pared by 4 bases and J by 1 base, with 8 bases between. CDR3 sequence (DNA): TGTGCCAGCAGTTTGGCCTCATCTGGGGCCAACGTCCTGACTTTC. It translates to CASSLASSGANVLTF.

This chain links TRBV10-3 with TRBJ2-2, with D uncertain. Between the trimmed V and J ends, which lost 4 bases and 0 bases, there was a span of 6 bases. The CDR3 runs to 14 residues. CDR1 is ENHRY, CDR2 SYGVKD, per germline. CDR3 in DNA: TGTGCCATCAGTGCCCAGGCGAACACCGGGGAGCTGTTTTTT. Translation gives CAISAQANTGELFF.

The chain couples TRBV5-1 to TRBJ2-7, with D hard to call. Germline V gene data show CDR1 as SGHRS and CDR2 as YFSETQ. This CDR3 region has 12 residues. Trimming removed 4 bases at V and 4 bases at J, with 9 bases between. CDR3 bases: TGCGCCAGCAGCCAAGACATTTACGAGCAGTACTTC. Translating gives CASSQDIYEQYF.

This CDR3 is CASSPRTGGLYTEAFF. CDR3 DNA sequence: TGTGCCAGCAGTCCCCGGACAGGGGGCTTATACACTGAAGCTTTCTTT. The J gene is TRBJ1-1, the V gene TRBV2; the match to TRBD1 covers 11 bases. This CDR3 has 16 amino acids. Germline V CDR1 and CDR2: SNHLY, FYNNEI. Trimming removed 5 bases from V and 3 bases from J; junction bases left unmatched: 8. Together with reference TRBV2 and TRBJ1-1, the CDR3 gives the full variable domain: EPEVTQTPSHQVTQMGQEVILRCVPISNHLYFYWYRQILGQKVEFLVSFYNNEISEKSEIFDDQFSVERPDGSNFTLKIRSTKLEDSAMYFCASSPRTGGLYTEAFFGQGTRLTVV.

The V call is TRBV6-5, the J call TRBJ2-1; TRBD2 matches at 9 bases. The V gene end was trimmed by 0 bases and the J gene end by 10 bases; junction bases not matched to a gene: 7. Per the germline V gene, CDR1 is MNHEY and CDR2 is SVGAGI. The CDR3 totals 15 residues. Written as DNA, the CDR3 is TGTGCCAGCAGTTACTCGCGGGGGGGGTCTTCGGAGCAGTTCTTC. Protein: CASSYSRGGSSEQFF.

The CDR3 DNA reads TGTGCCAGCAGTCCAAGACAGGGCGTAGTCTCTGGGGCCAACGTCCTGACTTTC. Encoded protein: CASSPRQGVVSGANVLTF. The rearrangement joins TRBV25-1 to TRBJ2-6; TRBD1 agrees at 7 bases. CDR1 and CDR2 (germline): MGHDK, SYGVNS. With 5 bases clipped from V and 0 bases from J, the junction kept 10 bases outside the gene matches. This CDR3 contains 18 residues.

The rearrangement joins TRBV2 to TRBJ1-6, with 11 bases matching TRBD1. The CDR3 has 14 amino acids. The germline V gene has CDR1 SNHLY and CDR2 FYNNEI. V lost 6 bases to trimming and J lost 10 bases; unmatched junction nucleotides: 5. CDR3 region: CASSRTGGRSPLHF. In DNA, the CDR3 is TGTGCCAGCAGCCGGACAGGGGGCCGATCACCCCTCCACTTT.

V gene TRBV29-1 combines with J gene TRBJ1-1; 11 bases match TRBD1. With V trimmed by 6 bases and J by 12 bases, 6 bases remained unmatched. The CDR3 totals 11 residues. Germline V gene sequence: CDR1 SQVTM, CDR2 ANQGSEA. This chain's CDR3 is CSVGDRGWTFF. DNA of the CDR3: TGCAGCGTCGGGGACAGGGGGTGGACTTTCTTT.

This sequence joins TRBV4-3 and TRBJ2-3; 9 positions agree with TRBD2. V lost 4 bases to trimming and J lost 1 base; unmatched junction nucleotides: 12. The length of the CDR3 is 18 residues. CDR1 and CDR2 (germline): LGHNA, YSLEER. This CDR3 reads CASSRNAGTSPGTDTQYF. CDR3 coding DNA: TGCGCCAGCAGCCGAAATGCCGGGACTAGCCCCGGCACAGATACGCAGTATTTT.

J is TRBJ2-3 and V is TRBV7-9, with D tentatively TRBD2 (5 bases). The ends were cut back, 0 bases at V and 0 bases at J, with 13 bases in the middle. The CDR3 consists of 17 residues. Per germline, CDR1 SEHNR and CDR2 FQNEAQ (reference sequence). The CDR3: CASSLAGGGSSTDTQYF. In DNA, the CDR3 is TGTGCCAGCAGCTTAGCGGGTGGCGGGTCTAGCACAGATACGCAGTATTTT.

The rearrangement uses TRBV27 and TRBJ1-5; a weak D match, TRBD1 (6 bases). Deletions cut 3 bases from V and 9 bases from J, with 12 bases between. The CDR3 consists of 13 residues. Germline loops: CDR1 MNHEY, CDR2 SMNVEV (reference sequence). The CDR3 DNA reads TGTGCCAGCAGTTTCAGGGGCCTAGGGCCCCAGCATTTT. Translated: CASSFRGLGPQHF.

The chain recombines TRBV2 with TRBJ2-6; D remains ambiguous. The V and J ends lost 8 bases and 1 base respectively, with 15 bases between them. Germline V lookup: CDR1 SNHLY, CDR2 FYNNEI. The CDR3 covers 16 residues. The CDR3 loop reads CASSFGQSSGANVLTF. For the CDR3, the DNA is TGTGCCAGCTCATTTGGGCAGTCATCTGGGGCCAACGTCCTGACTTTC.

This clone was found once. The chain combines TRBV3-1 (or the pseudogene TRBV3-2) with TRBJ1-6; 8 bases map to TRBD1. This CDR3 has 15 residues. The V and J ends lost 1 base and 9 bases, in that order; junction bases with no gene match: 5. CDR1 is LGHDT and CDR2 is YNNKEL in the germline V gene (reference sequence). The chain's CDR3 is CASSQGQGAISPLHF. Here the CDR3 DNA reads TGTGCCAGCAGCCAAGGGCAGGGGGCAATTTCACCCCTCCACTTT.

This sequence joins TRBV7-9 and TRBJ2-3, with 13 positions matching TRBD2. Germline trimming cut 5 bases from V and 8 bases from J; bases unmatched to any gene: 13. Per germline, CDR1 SEHNR and CDR2 FQNEAQ (reference sequence). The CDR3 loop spans 17 amino acids. The CDR3 loop is CASSKGLAGLGTGTQYF. The CDR3 DNA is TGTGCCAGCAGCAAGGGACTAGCGGGACTTGGAACTGGTACGCAGTATTTT.

The chain employs TRBV15 and TRBJ1-4, with D tentatively TRBD1 (5 bases). The CDR3 is made up of 18 amino acids. Trimming took off 0 bases at V and 2 bases at J, with 16 bases between the two ends. Per the germline V gene, CDR1 is LNHNV and CDR2 is YYDKDF (reference sequence). The CDR3 nucleotides are TGTGCCACCAGCAGAGATTTTCGGGGGGGTCTTACTAATGAAAAACTGTTTTTT. This translates into CATSRDFRGGLTNEKLFF.

The chain recombines TRBV7-9 with TRBJ2-5; 14 bases line up with TRBD2. V was pared by 5 bases and J by 5 bases, with 1 base of the junction left unmatched. The CDR3 contains 14 residues. CDR1 is SEHNR, CDR2 FQNEAQ, per germline (reference sequence). CDR3 in DNA: TGTGCCAGCAGCAGGACTAGCGGGAGGGAGACCCAGTACTTC. Residues: CASSRTSGRETQYF.

J is TRBJ2-5 and V is TRBV7-9; the match to TRBD1 covers 10 bases. Germline V CDR1 and CDR2: SEHNR, FQNEAQ (reference sequence). J was trimmed by 5 bases and V by 8 bases; bases with no gene match: 8. CDR3 size: 14 residues. In nucleotides, the CDR3 is TGTGCCAGCTATGAGACAGGGGGCATGGAGACCCAGTACTTC. It yields the protein CASYETGGMETQYF.